One TCR beta chain is described in this entry. CDR1 LNHDA and CDR2 SQIVND come from the germline V gene (reference sequence). The ends lost 8 bases at V and 6 bases at J; junction bases unmatched: 5. This CDR3 has 15 amino acids. The entry originates in a study of blood T cell repertoires in COVID-19. Study-wide context: The United States, Italy and Spain provided the acute and convalescent COVID-19 samples. Nucleic acid was either cDNA or gDNA, and it came from T cells, B-cell-depleted T cells, or PBMCs.

TCRdb keeps only in-frame clones here, not all; method: immunoSEQ multiplex PCR. The repertoire holds about 16,000 clones, around 88% seen once, with roughly 9% in the top ten. The chain is built from TRBV19 and TRBJ2-1, with 15 bases fitting TRBD2. The sample comprised peripheral blood. The source of this sequence is a human donor in a cohort sampled during active COVID-19. This chain's CDR3 is CASLGTSGRRNEQFF. For the CDR3, the DNA is TGTGCCAGTCTGGGGACTAGCGGGAGGCGCAATGAGCAGTTCTTC.